The 11 T cell receptor beta chains presented below share a single source sample, sequenced in a study of cytomegalovirus exposure and HLA in healthy donors. Both 60 Vbeta primers and 13 Jbeta primers went into the PCR. The table came from immunoSEQ multiplex PCR; TCRdb's copy has only in-frame clones and leaves some out. This sample carries more than 150,000 clones, about 88% of them seen once, and the ten largest clones take roughly 0.2%. Input material: PBMCs. Receptors were obtained from a girl less than two years old in good health and CMV-seronegative.

This clone showed up just a few times. The chain carries TRBV27 and TRBJ2-7; 10 bases match TRBD1. This CDR3 has 14 amino acids. Germline-derived CDR1 and CDR2 are MNHEY and SMNVEV (reference sequence). Trimming cost V 4 bases and J 5 bases; bases outside gene matches: 5. The CDR3 coding sequence is TGTGCCAGCAGTTCGCTGGGACAGGGGAACGAGCAGTACTTC. Amino acids: CASSSLGQGNEQYF.

This chain links TRBV7-6 with TRBJ2-1; 10 nucleotides agree with TRBD2. This CDR3 contains 17 residues. With V trimmed by 2 bases and J by 6 bases, 10 bases remained unmatched. Germline V gene sequence: CDR1 SGHVS, CDR2 FNYEAQ. The CDR3 DNA sequence: TGTGCCAGCAGCTTATCGGCTAGCGGGAGTTATGGCAATGAGCAGTTCTTC. It encodes CASSLSASGSYGNEQFF.

The chain employs TRBV18 and TRBJ2-1; 8 positions agree with TRBD2. The CDR3 runs 16 residues. Trimming took 2 bases from V and 5 from J; bases not matched to a gene: 8. Germline loops: CDR1 KGHSH, CDR2 LQKENI. CDR3 DNA sequence: TGTGCCAGCTCACCAATCCCGACTAGCGCCAACAATGAGCAGTTCTTC. It specifies CASSPIPTSANNEQFF.

The chain links TRBV6-5 to TRBJ2-1, with 12 bases identical to TRBD1. CDR1 and CDR2 from the germline V gene are MNHEY and SVGAGI. This CDR3 contains 15 residues. The trim removed 2 bases at V and 9 bases at J, leaving 5 bases unmatched. The CDR3 loop is CASSYRDRGRSEQFF. CDR3 DNA sequence: TGTGCCAGCAGTTACCGGGACAGGGGGCGCAGTGAGCAGTTCTTC.

The gene calls are TRBV9 and TRBJ2-1; D is perhaps TRBD2 (7 bases). Germline CDR1 reads SGDLS; CDR2 reads YYNGEE. The CDR3 is 17 residues long. V was cut by 0 bases and J by 5 bases, with 18 bases left in between. The CDR3 DNA follows: TGTGCCAGCAGCGTAGGTCAGAGGGGGGGGGAGAACAATGAGCAGTTCTTC. Its translation is CASSVGQRGGENNEQFF.

The chain couples TRBV4-1 to TRBJ2-3, with TRBD2 matching 9 bases. Germline CDR1 is MGHRA and CDR2 is YSYEKL. This CDR3 contains 18 residues. V shed 3 bases and J 1 base; nucleotides not matched to a gene: 11. CDR3 residues: CASSQREGASGGTDTQYF. Here the CDR3 DNA reads TGCGCCAGCAGCCAGAGAGAAGGGGCTAGCGGGGGCACAGATACGCAGTATTTT.

This rearrangement joins TRBV7-9 to TRBJ2-7; 8 bases fit TRBD1. V was clipped by 4 bases and J by 5 bases; unmatched bases: 7. This CDR3 has 14 residues. The V gene's germline CDR1 is SEHNR and CDR2 FQNEAQ (reference sequence). The CDR3 protein is CASSSTGQVHEQYF. CDR3 coding DNA: TGTGCCAGCAGCTCAACGGGACAGGTCCACGAGCAGTACTTC.

The chain joins TRBV7-2 to TRBJ1-6, with TRBD1 matching over 9 bases. The germline V gene has CDR1 SGHTA and CDR2 FQGNSA. Trimming took 5 bases from V and 6 from J; bases not matched to a gene: 8. The CDR3 loop spans 16 amino acids. The CDR3 coding sequence is TGTGCCAGCAGCCCTACAGGGGGCACGTTTAATTCACCCCTCCACTTT. Protein: CASSPTGGTFNSPLHF.

This clone was detected only once. The gene calls are TRBV11-3 and TRBJ2-3; TRBD2 is a possible D gene (5 bases). V shed 1 base and J shed 6 bases, with 8 bases lying between them. From germline, CDR1 is SGHNT and CDR2 YENEEA. The CDR3 sequence is 13 residues long. The CDR3 loop is CASSLGREDTQYF. In nucleotides, the CDR3 is TGTGCCAGCAGCTTAGGAAGGGAGGATACGCAGTATTTT.

V gene TRBV7-9 combines with J gene TRBJ2-7; the match to TRBD1 covers 7 bases. Germline CDR1 is SEHNR and CDR2 is FQNEAQ (reference sequence). The CDR3 covers 17 residues. Germline trimming cut 5 bases from V and 2 bases from J; bases unmatched to any gene: 15. In DNA form, the CDR3 reads TGTGCCAGCAGCCCTCCCCCCGGGACAGAAAGAGCCTACGAGCAGTACTTC. It codes for CASSPPPGTERAYEQYF.

The J gene is TRBJ1-1, the V gene TRBV5-1; 7 positions match TRBD1. CDR3 length: 14 amino acids. The V gene end was trimmed by 4 bases and the J gene end by 0 bases; junction bases not matched to a gene: 3. Germline V gene lookup returns CDR1 SGHRS and CDR2 YFSETQ. The CDR3: CASSGGTVNTEAFF. For the CDR3, the DNA is TGCGCCAGCAGCGGCGGGACAGTGAACACTGAAGCTTTCTTT.